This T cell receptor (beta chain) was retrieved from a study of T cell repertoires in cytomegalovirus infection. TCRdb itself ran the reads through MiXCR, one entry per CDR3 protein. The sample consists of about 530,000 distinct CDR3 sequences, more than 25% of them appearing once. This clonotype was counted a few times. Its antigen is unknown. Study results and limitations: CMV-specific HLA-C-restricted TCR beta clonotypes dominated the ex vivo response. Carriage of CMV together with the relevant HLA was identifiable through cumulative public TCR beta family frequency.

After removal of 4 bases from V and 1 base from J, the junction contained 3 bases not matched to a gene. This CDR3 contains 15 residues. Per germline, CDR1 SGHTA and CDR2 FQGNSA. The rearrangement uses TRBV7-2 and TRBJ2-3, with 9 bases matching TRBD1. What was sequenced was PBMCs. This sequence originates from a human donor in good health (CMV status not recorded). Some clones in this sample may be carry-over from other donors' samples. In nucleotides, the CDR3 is TGTGCCAGCAGCTCGACAGGGGGAGGCACAGATACGCAGTATTTT. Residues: CASSSTGGGTDTQYF.